This entry features one TCR beta chain sequence. The target of this receptor is not known. There are no base qualities to consult, and no much larger clone falls within one base. The trial excluded patients who had a history of autoimmune disease or who were on systemic immunosuppression. Peripheral blood for TCR sequencing was collected from all dose cohorts at baseline, on cycle 4 day 1, and on cycle 7 day 1. The samples were taken from a phase I, first-in-human, multicenter, open-label dose-escalation trial of ivuxolimab. Adults with locally advanced or metastatic melanoma, renal cell carcinoma, hepatocellular carcinoma or head and neck squamous cell carcinoma were enrolled in the trial. CD4+ and CD8+ T cells were sorted separately from peripheral blood before TCR sequencing. These data originate in a study of OX40 agonist ivuxolimab in advanced cancers. Study-level background: Ivuxolimab was an agonistic, fully human IgG2 monoclonal antibody directed against OX40 (CD134), a costimulatory receptor. The monotherapy dose-escalation portion (N of about 49 patients) of the phase I ivuxolimab trial is reported in the paper. Patients were allowed to have had prior anti-PD-1, anti-PD-L1 or anti-CTLA-4 therapy, and approximately 40% of the dose-escalation patients had been treated with checkpoint inhibitors. Partial responses occurred in three dose-escalation patients: two with cutaneous melanoma and one with hepatocellular carcinoma. A male proportion of about 79% and a mean age of approximately 55 years, ranging from 23 to 79, were recorded for the dose-escalation cohort. Peripheral TCRbeta sequencing was intended to test whether TCR sequence diversity was altered and clonal T-cell expansion was caused by ivuxolimab. Among the approximately 50 dose-escalation patients, around 19 had hepatocellular carcinoma, approximately 15 melanoma, 9 renal cell carcinoma and 9 head and neck cancer. Intravenous ivuxolimab was administered to patients every 2 weeks at six dose levels: 0.01, 0.1, 0.3, 1.5, 3 and 10 mg/kg.

Results and caveats for the whole study, not just this receptor: In the 0.1-3.0 mg/kg groups, partial responders were among the patients with the lowest normalized peripheral clonal expansion, particularly in CD8+ T cells. Antigen specificity was not determined for the clonally expanded peripheral T cells. On average, CD8+ T cells showed more expanded clones than CD4+ T cells after ivuxolimab. Low levels of normalized T-cell clonal expansion were also shown by some nonresponding patients. At doses of 0.1 to 3.0 mg/kg, clonal expansion of both CD4+ and CD8+ blood T cells was observed from baseline to week 6.

The germline V gene (reference sequence) specifies GTSNPN as CDR1 and SVGIG as CDR2. The CDR3 contains 13 residues, cysteine and phenylalanine counted. The sequence is cut down to CDR3 DNA, 39 bases in frame from base 1. At the junction V is shortened by 4 bases and J by 1 base, with 10 bases in between. Genomic DNA was isolated from the sorted cells so that the TCRbeta CDR3 region could be sequenced. TCRbeta CDR3 regions were sequenced using the immunoSEQ Assay. Here the immuneACCESS table is served through TCRdb, limited to in-frame sequences with V and J called. Missing clones are a known gap in these copies; in checked studies unresolved V genes cover under half, and the rest lacks a known reason. The sample yields 68,000 or so clones; 86% were counted once. The top ten constitute roughly 7.8% of the sample.

This chain joins TRBV30 to TRBJ1-1, with the D gene not confidently named. The source of this sequence is an adult with an advanced solid tumor such as melanoma, head and neck, liver or kidney cancer. Specimen: CD4+ or CD8+ T cells sorted from blood, collected in a trial of the OX40 agonist ivuxolimab. The nucleotide sequence is TGTGCCTGGACGCGGACGGCGAACACTGAAGCTTTCTTT. It translates as CAWTRTANTEAFF. Where the CDR3 stops, the reference TRBV30 and TRBJ1-1 genes take over; the full variable domain is SQTIHQWPATLVQPVGSPLSLECTVEGTSNPNLYWYRQAAGRGLQLLFYSVGIGQISSEVPQNLSASRPQDRQFILSSKKLLLSDSGFYLCAWTRTANTEAFFGQGTRLTVV.